This is a list of T cell receptor beta chains from one sample in a study of CD8+ T cells in alopecia areata. This table comes from immunoSEQ multiplex PCR, and its TCRdb copy is limited to in-frame clones, with some not included. The sample has hundreds of thousands of clones, more than 30% seen once. The sample was CD4+ T cells sorted from blood, taken between weeks 30 and 35, from a patient treated with tofacitinib. These TCRs come from a human donor with alopecia areata. CDR3s include the opening cysteine and the closing phenylalanine or tryptophan. The D gene is left open where the match is weak. Size is stated for part of the rows, as once, few or many counts, or as a class when the clone is expanded.

V gene,J gene,D gene,clone size,CDR3 DNA,CDR3 protein
TRBV29-1,TRBJ2-7,-,-,TGCAGCGTTACCGACAACTCCTACGAGCAGTACTTC,CSVTDNSYEQYF
TRBV27,TRBJ1-2,TRBD1,-,TGTGCCAGCAGTCGACAGGGGGCTGGCTATGGCTACACCTTC,CASSRQGAGYGYTF
TRBV5-1,TRBJ2-3,-,-,TGCGCCAGCAGCCTCGGACAGCACACAGATACGCAGTATTTT,CASSLGQHTDTQYF
TRBV30,TRBJ2-7,-,few,TGTGCCTGGAGCCTAGGCGAGCAGTACTTC,CAWSLGEQYF
TRBV5-6,TRBJ1-1,-,-,TGTGCCAGCAGCTTATACACTGAAGCTTTCTTT,CASSLYTEAFF
TRBV6-5,TRBJ1-4,-,-,TGTGCCAGCAGCCGGGATAATGAAAAACTGTTTTTT,CASSRDNEKLFF
TRBV15,TRBJ1-5,-,-,TGTGCCACCAGCAGGAACGATGGGGGAAATCAGCCCCAGCATTTT,CATSRNDGGNQPQHF
TRBV7-9,TRBJ2-2,TRBD2,-,TGTGCCAGCAGCTTACGGCGTGGCGGGAGGGCCGGCAACACCGGGGAGCTGTTTTTT,CASSLRRGGRAGNTGELFF
TRBV18,TRBJ1-3,-,-,TGTGCCAGCTCACCAAAAACAGGATCCTCTGGAAACACCATATATTTT,CASSPKTGSSGNTIYF
TRBV6-5,TRBJ2-3,-,-,TGTGCCAGCAGTTACGGAGCCGGGGGAGGCACAGATACGCAGTATTTT,CASSYGAGGGTDTQYF
TRBV18,TRBJ2-3,-,once,TGTGCCAGCTCACGCGGGGCGAGCACAGATACGCAGTATTTT,CASSRGASTDTQYF
TRBV27,TRBJ1-5,-,-,TGTGCCAGCAGTTTACGGGGGCTTAATCAGCCCCAGCATTTT,CASSLRGLNQPQHF